These 16 T cell receptor beta chains were all obtained from the same sample, sequenced in a study of CD8 T cells in Susac syndrome. cDNA came from around 0.54 to 1 ug RNA primed by random hexamers. TCRdb redid the calling of the immunoSEQ multiplex PCR reads with MiXCR, one entry per CDR3 protein. The data contain about 71,000 distinct CDR3 sequences, 93% of them singletons. Sequencing was carried out using CD4+ T cells from PBMCs. The receptors come from a human donor with Susac syndrome.

This chain connects TRBV7-3 to TRBJ2-1; D is possibly TRBD2 (6 bases). In germline, CDR1 is SGHTA, CDR2 FQGTGA. The CDR3 covers 14 residues. V gave up 5 bases and J gave up 9 bases, with 17 bases separating them. CDR3 sequence reads: CASSPAGPGIEQFF. In DNA form, the CDR3 reads TGTGCCAGCAGCCCCGCGGGACCCGGGATTGAGCAGTTCTTC.

V gene TRBV20-1 combines with J gene TRBJ2-5; 8 bases fit TRBD2. The germline V gene encodes CDR1 DFQATT and CDR2 SNEGSKA (reference sequence). V trimming: 6 bases; J trimming: 5 bases; junction bases outside the gene matches: 14. The CDR3 spans 15 residues. For the CDR3, the DNA is TGCAGTGCGGGGGGGAGGATAGCGGGATTGGAGACCCAGTACTTC. Protein: CSAGGRIAGLETQYF.

V is TRBV5-1 and J is TRBJ2-3, with D possibly matching TRBD1 (5 bases). Germline V lookup: CDR1 SGHRS, CDR2 YFSETQ. The CDR3 totals 12 residues. Deletions cut 5 bases from V and 6 bases from J, with 10 bases between. The CDR3 sequence is CASRQGWDTQYF. The CDR3 DNA sequence: TGCGCCAGCAGGCAGGGATGGGATACGCAGTATTTT. Filled out from reference TRBV5-1 and TRBJ2-3, the complete variable domain reads KAGVTQTPRYLIKTRGQQVTLSCSPISGHRSVSWYQQTPGQGLQFLFEYFSETQRNKGNFPGRFSGRQFSNSRSEMNVSTLELGDSALYLCASRQGWDTQYFGPGTRLTVL.

The gene calls are TRBV7-2 and TRBJ2-1; the match to TRBD1 covers 7 bases. The CDR3 spans 15 residues. Germline CDR1 reads SGHTA; CDR2 reads FQGNSA. The ends lost 5 bases at V and 5 bases at J; junction bases unmatched: 9. DNA for the CDR3: TGTGCCAGCAGCCCCCTGGGACAGCAGAACAATGAGCAGTTCTTC. Translation gives CASSPLGQQNNEQFF.

The CDR3 DNA sequence: TGCGCCAGCAGCCCCTCGGGACGGAGGTGGCGGGGGGCGATCCAAGAGACCCAGTACTTC. This codes for CASSPSGRRWRGAIQETQYF. The V call is TRBV5-1, the J call TRBJ2-5; 8 bases match TRBD2. Losses at the gene ends were 4 bases for V and 1 base for J; bases not matched to a gene: 21. The CDR3 consists of 20 residues. Germline lookup yields CDR1 SGHRS and CDR2 YFSETQ.

The J gene is TRBJ1-1, the V gene TRBV12-3 or TRBV12-4; no clear D. CDR3 length: 14 residues. V was trimmed by 6 bases and J by 4 bases, leaving 15 bases between them. The CDR3 loop reads CASSLRVFGTEAFF. DNA of the CDR3: TGTGCCAGCAGCCTTAGGGTTTTTGGCACTGAAGCTTTCTTT.

The rearrangement joins TRBV4-3 to TRBJ2-3; TRBD2 is a possible D gene (7 bases). Deletions cut 1 base from V and 2 bases from J, with 16 bases between. The CDR3 consists of 17 residues. CDR1 LGHNA and CDR2 YSLEER come from the germline V gene. The CDR3: CASSQAGGGKTTDTQYF. CDR3 nucleotides: TGCGCCAGCAGCCAAGCCGGCGGGGGCAAAACCACAGATACGCAGTATTTT.

The chain is built from TRBV2 and TRBJ2-7, with D tentatively TRBD2 (5 bases). CDR1 is SNHLY and CDR2 is FYNNEI in the germline V gene. V was shortened by 3 bases and J by 2 bases, with 11 bases between the two germline ends. This CDR3 region has 14 residues. The CDR3 DNA reads as TGTGCCAGCAGTGAGCCGTGGGAGCCCTACGAGCAGTACTTC. As protein: CASSEPWEPYEQYF.

V and J are TRBV20-1 and TRBJ2-3; D is unclear. The V and J ends lost 6 bases and 8 bases respectively, with 12 bases between them. From germline, CDR1 is DFQATT and CDR2 SNEGSKA (reference sequence). There are 11 residues in the CDR3. In DNA form, the CDR3 reads TGCAGTGCCTGGGTGAGAAGTACGCAGTATTTT. Amino acid sequence: CSAWVRSTQYF.

This clonotype was picked up one time. J is TRBJ2-5 and V is TRBV7-2; no clear D gene. The germline V gene has CDR1 SGHTA and CDR2 FQGNSA. The CDR3 is made up of 13 amino acids. Trimming shortened V by 5 bases and J by 1 base, and 8 bases separated the two germline ends. This CDR3 is CASSIESQETQYF. The DNA of the CDR3 is TGTGCCAGCAGCATCGAGTCCCAAGAGACCCAGTACTTC.

V and J are TRBV18 and TRBJ1-2; TRBD1 matches 8 bases. The ends lost 5 bases at V and 0 bases at J; junction bases unmatched: 8. The CDR3 covers 16 residues. CDR1 KGHSH and CDR2 LQKENI come from the germline V gene. The CDR3 DNA is TGTGCCAGCTCATTGGGACAGGCGTATTCTAACTATGGCTACACCTTC. It encodes CASSLGQAYSNYGYTF.

This chain connects TRBV6-2 or TRBV6-3 to TRBJ2-1; maybe TRBD1 (5 bases). The CDR3 runs 14 residues. Trimming removed 6 bases at V and 5 bases at J, with 14 bases between. Per germline, CDR1 MNHEY and CDR2 SVGEGT. CDR3 region: CASRSYRLHNEQFF. The CDR3 bases are TGTGCCAGCAGGTCATACAGGCTCCACAATGAGCAGTTCTTC.

J is TRBJ2-1 and V is TRBV5-1; D possibly matches TRBD1 or TRBD2 (5 bases each). CDR1 SGHRS and CDR2 YFSETQ come from the germline V gene. The CDR3 is made up of 15 amino acids. V was pared by 1 base and J by 7 bases, with 15 bases between. In DNA, the CDR3 is TGCGCCAGCAGCTTGACCTGGGACCCGAGGAATGAGCAGTTCTTC. Its translation: CASSLTWDPRNEQFF.

The chain is built from TRBV6-2 or TRBV6-3 and TRBJ2-5; no firm D call. The ends were cut back, 1 base at V and 2 bases at J, with 8 bases in the middle. CDR3 length equals 14 residues. Germline values: CDR1 MNHEY, CDR2 SVGEGT. The CDR3 protein is CASSYLAEQETQYF. The CDR3 DNA sequence: TGTGCCAGCAGTTACTTGGCGGAACAAGAGACCCAGTACTTC.

The rearrangement links TRBV4-1 to TRBJ2-5, with D perhaps being TRBD1 or TRBD2 (6 bases each). CDR1 and CDR2 (germline): MGHRA, YSYEKL. This CDR3 has 16 amino acids. The V and J ends lost 1 base and 3 bases respectively, with 15 bases between them. DNA of the CDR3: TGCGCCAGCAGCCAAGGAAACAGGGACTGGGAAGAGACCCAGTACTTC. It codes for CASSQGNRDWEETQYF.

V is TRBV12-3 or TRBV12-4 and J is TRBJ2-1; TRBD2 aligns across 7 bases. The CDR3 has 15 amino acids. V lost 7 bases to trimming and J lost 5 bases; unmatched junction nucleotides: 11. In DNA form, the CDR3 reads TGTGCCAGCACCCAGAGGTCGGGGGGAAACAATGAGCAGTTCTTC. Protein sequence: CASTQRSGGNNEQFF.